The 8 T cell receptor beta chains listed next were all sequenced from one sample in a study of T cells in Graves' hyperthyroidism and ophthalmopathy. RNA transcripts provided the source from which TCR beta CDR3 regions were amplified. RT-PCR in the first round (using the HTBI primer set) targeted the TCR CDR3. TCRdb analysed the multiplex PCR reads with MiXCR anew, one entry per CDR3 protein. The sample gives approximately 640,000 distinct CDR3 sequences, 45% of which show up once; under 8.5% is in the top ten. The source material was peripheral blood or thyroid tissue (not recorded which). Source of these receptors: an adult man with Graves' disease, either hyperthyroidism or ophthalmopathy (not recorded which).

CDR3 residues: CASSGQGEDGYTF. In nucleotides, the CDR3 is TGTGCCAGCAGTGGACAGGGGGAGGATGGCTACACCTTC. J is TRBJ1-2 and V is TRBV5-4; 10 positions match TRBD1. The CDR3 extends over 13 amino acids. The junction had 4 bases not matched to a gene; V was cut back by 5 bases and J by 6 bases. Germline CDR1 SGHNT, CDR2 YYREEE (reference sequence). The full variable domain, its missing parts supplied by reference TRBV5-4 and TRBJ1-2, is ETGVTQSPTHLIKTRGQQVTLRCSSQSGHNTVSWYQQALGQGPQFIFQYYREEENGRGNFPPRFSGLQFPNYSSELNVNALELDDSALYLCASSGQGEDGYTFGSGTRLTVV.

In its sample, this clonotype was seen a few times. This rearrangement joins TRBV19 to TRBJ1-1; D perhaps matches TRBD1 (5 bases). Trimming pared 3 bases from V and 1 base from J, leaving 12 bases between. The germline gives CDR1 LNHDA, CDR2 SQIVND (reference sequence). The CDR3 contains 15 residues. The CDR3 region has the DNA TGTGCCAGTAGTATTGGTGGGGCGAGGAACACTGAAGCTTTCTTT. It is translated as CASSIGGARNTEAFF.

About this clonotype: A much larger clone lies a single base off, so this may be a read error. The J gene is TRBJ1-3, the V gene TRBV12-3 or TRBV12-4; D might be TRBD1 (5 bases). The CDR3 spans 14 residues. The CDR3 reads CASSLAGLGNAIYF. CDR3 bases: TGTGCCAGCAGTTTGGCGGGGCTCGGAAACGCCATATATTTT.

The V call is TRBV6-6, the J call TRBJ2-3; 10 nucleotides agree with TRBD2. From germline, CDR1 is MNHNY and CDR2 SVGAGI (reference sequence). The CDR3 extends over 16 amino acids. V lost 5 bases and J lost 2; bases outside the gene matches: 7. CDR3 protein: CASSGASGGYTDTQYF. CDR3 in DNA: TGTGCCAGCAGTGGGGCTAGCGGGGGCTACACAGATACGCAGTATTTT.

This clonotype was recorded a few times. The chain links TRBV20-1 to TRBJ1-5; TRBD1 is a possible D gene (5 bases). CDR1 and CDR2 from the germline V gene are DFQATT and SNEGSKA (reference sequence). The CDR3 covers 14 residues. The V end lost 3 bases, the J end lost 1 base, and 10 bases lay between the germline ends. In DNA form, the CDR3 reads TGCAGTGCTAGTGGGGGGATGAGCAATCAGCCCCAGCATTTT. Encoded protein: CSASGGMSNQPQHF.

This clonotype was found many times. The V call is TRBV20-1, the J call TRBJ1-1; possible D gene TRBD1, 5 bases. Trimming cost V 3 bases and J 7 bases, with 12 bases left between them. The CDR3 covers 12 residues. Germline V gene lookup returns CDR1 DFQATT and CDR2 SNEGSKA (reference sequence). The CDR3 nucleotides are TGCAGTGCTAGTGCAGGGTCTGGTGAAGCTTTCTTT. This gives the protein CSASAGSGEAFF.

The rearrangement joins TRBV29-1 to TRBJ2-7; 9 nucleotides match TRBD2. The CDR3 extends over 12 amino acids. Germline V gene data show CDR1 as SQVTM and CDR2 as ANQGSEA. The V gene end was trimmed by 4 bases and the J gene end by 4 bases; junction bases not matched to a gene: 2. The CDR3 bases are TGCAGCGTTGGACTAGCGGTATACGAGCAGTACTTC. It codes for CSVGLAVYEQYF.

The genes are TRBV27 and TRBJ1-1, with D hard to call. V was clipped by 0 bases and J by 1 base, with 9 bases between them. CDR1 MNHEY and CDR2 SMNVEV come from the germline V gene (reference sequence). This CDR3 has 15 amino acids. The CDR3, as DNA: TGTGCCAGCAGTTTATCGGACGGAAAGAACACTGAAGCTTTCTTT. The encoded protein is CASSLSDGKNTEAFF.